A single sample gave rise to the 10 T cell receptor beta chains below, sequenced in a study of CDR3 diversity in severe acne. One entry per CDR3 protein, called by TCRdb with MiXCR from the PCR reads. This table has under 100,000 distinct CDR3 sequences, approximately 52% appearing once. Input material: blood. Receptors were obtained from a male donor in good health, serving as a control.

This clonotype was recorded many times. DNA of the CDR3: TGTGCCAGTAGCGACGCAGGTTATAATTCACCCCTCCACTTT. Encoded protein: CASSDAGYNSPLHF. J is TRBJ1-6 and V is TRBV19; D unresolved. Deletions cut 6 bases from V and 4 bases from J, with 10 bases between. There are 14 residues in the CDR3. Germline CDR1 reads LNHDA; CDR2 reads SQIVND (reference sequence).

The count of this clonotype is one. V usage is TRBV7-9 and J usage is TRBJ2-5; D unresolved. The CDR3 has 13 amino acids. Trimming left V 6 bases short and J 4 bases short, with 12 bases between. Looked up from germline, CDR1 is SEHNR and CDR2 is FQNEAQ (reference sequence). For the CDR3, the DNA is TGTGCCAGCAGGGTCCTTCCGAGAGAGACCCAGTACTTC. Encoded protein: CASRVLPRETQYF. Supplemented by reference TRBV7-9 and TRBJ2-5, the full variable domain reads DTGVSQNPRHKITKRGQNVTFRCDPISEHNRLYWYRQTLGQGPEFLTYFQNEAQLEKSRLLSDRFSAERPKGSFSTLEIQRTEQGDSAMYLCASRVLPRETQYFGPGTRLLVL.

This clonotype was seen only a few times. V gene TRBV19 combines with J gene TRBJ1-2; no firm D call. Trimming removed 3 bases at V and 2 bases at J, with 10 bases between. The CDR3 contains 14 residues. The V gene's germline CDR1 is LNHDA and CDR2 SQIVND (reference sequence). CDR3 DNA sequence: TGTGCCAGTAGTATCGGCAACTTCAACTATGGCTACACCTTC. Encoded protein: CASSIGNFNYGYTF.

The V gene is TRBV30, the J gene TRBJ1-2; D possibly corresponds to TRBD1 (5 bases). Between the trimmed V and J ends, which lost 6 bases and 8 bases, there was a span of 19 bases. CDR3 size: 13 residues. Per the germline V gene, CDR1 is GTSNPN and CDR2 is SVGIG (reference sequence). CDR3 loop: CACSLDPGLGYTF. The CDR3, as DNA: TGTGCCTGCTCCCTAGATCCAGGGTTGGGCTACACCTTC.

Comments on this clonotype: A read error may produce the germline difference seen at one junction end. The genes are TRBV5-1 and TRBJ2-5, with TRBD2 matching over 10 bases. Germline V gene data show CDR1 as SGHRS and CDR2 as YFSETQ. There are 16 residues in the CDR3. The CDR3 sequence: CASSVRPLAGAETQYF. The DNA for the CDR3 is TGTGCCAGCAGCGTACGGCCCCTAGCGGGAGCGGAGACCCAGTACTTC.

CDR3 in amino acids: CASSAGLPNTGELFF. CDR3 nucleotide sequence: TGTGCCAGCAGTGCGGGACTCCCGAACACCGGGGAGCTGTTTTTT. The genes are TRBV2 and TRBJ2-2; perhaps TRBD2 as D (6 bases). The CDR3 has 15 amino acids. Germline CDR1 and CDR2: SNHLY and FYNNEI. Between the trimmed V and J ends, which lost 4 bases and 0 bases, there was a span of 9 bases.

J is TRBJ1-2 and V is TRBV6-5; D gene ambiguous. The CDR3 contains 14 residues. The germline gives CDR1 MNHEY, CDR2 SVGAGI. V lost 0 bases to trimming and J lost 7 bases, with 12 bases between them. DNA of the CDR3: TGTGCCAGCAGTTACTCGAGGCTTCGGGGTGGCTACACCTTC. This encodes CASSYSRLRGGYTF.

The table lists this clonotype with a few counts. Germline is not matched at one junction end, which may reflect a read error. This chain links TRBV29-1 with TRBJ1-6, with D tentatively TRBD1 (5 bases). In germline, CDR1 is SQVTM, CDR2 ANQGSEA. The CDR3 runs to 13 residues. The CDR3 reads CSVREGNNSPLHF. The CDR3 nucleotides read TGCAGCGTTCGGGAGGGGAATAACTCACCCCTCCACTTT.

This clonotype was picked up a small number of times. The chain has TRBV10-3 and TRBJ1-2, with TRBD1 matching over 12 bases. Germline-derived CDR1 and CDR2 are ENHRY and SYGVKD. The CDR3 totals 16 residues. Trimming at V came to 5 bases and at J to 8 bases, leaving 12 bases not matched to a gene. The chain's CDR3 is CAISIGTGGAPEGYTF. For the CDR3, the DNA is TGTGCCATCAGTATTGGGACAGGGGGCGCCCCGGAGGGCTACACCTTC.

The rearrangement links TRBV2 to TRBJ2-2, with D tentatively TRBD1 (6 bases). Trimming removed 7 bases at V and 8 bases at J, with 14 bases between. The CDR3 runs to 13 residues. Germline CDR1 reads SNHLY; CDR2 reads FYNNEI. The CDR3 protein is CASNGQNSGELFF. In DNA, the CDR3 is TGTGCCAGCAACGGACAGAATTCAGGGGAGCTGTTTTTT.